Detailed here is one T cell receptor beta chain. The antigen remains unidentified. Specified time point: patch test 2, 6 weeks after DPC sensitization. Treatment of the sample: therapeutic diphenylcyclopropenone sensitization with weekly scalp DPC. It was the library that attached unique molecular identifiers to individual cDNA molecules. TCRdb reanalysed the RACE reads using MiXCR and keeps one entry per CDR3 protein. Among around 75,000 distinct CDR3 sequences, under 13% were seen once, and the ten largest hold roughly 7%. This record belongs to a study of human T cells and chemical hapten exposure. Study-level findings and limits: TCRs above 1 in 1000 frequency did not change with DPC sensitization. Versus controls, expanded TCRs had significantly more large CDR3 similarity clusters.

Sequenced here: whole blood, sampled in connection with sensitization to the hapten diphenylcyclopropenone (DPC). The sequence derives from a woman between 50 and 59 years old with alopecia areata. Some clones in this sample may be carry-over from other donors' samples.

CDR3 in amino acids: CASSSETGQGTEAFF. The CDR3 DNA reads as TGCGCCAGCAGCTCCGAGACAGGGCAGGGCACTGAAGCTTTCTTT. The chain recombines TRBV5-1 with TRBJ1-1; TRBD1 agrees at 7 bases. Germline loops: CDR1 SGHRS, CDR2 YFSETQ. The CDR3 extends over 15 amino acids. V shed 3 bases and J 4 bases; nucleotides not matched to a gene: 9.